This T cell receptor (beta chain) was recorded in a study of early T cells in non-severe SARS-CoV-2 infection. CDR1 is KGHSH and CDR2 is LQKENI in the germline V gene. The V end lost 3 bases, the J end lost 7 bases, and 16 bases lay between the germline ends. This CDR3 has 15 amino acids. TCRdb re-called the 5' RACE reads through MiXCR, storing one row per CDR3 protein. The sample holds tens of thousands of distinct CDR3 sequences; approximately 12% are singletons and the top ten take roughly 1.2%. This clonotype was sampled from an adult who was a healthcare worker with PCR-confirmed SARS-CoV-2 infection or an uninfected control (not recorded which). The donor label of this sample is uncertain. This specimen consisted of whole blood, obtained at baseline. This sequence joins TRBV18 and TRBJ1-5, with D possibly matching TRBD1 (6 bases). CDR3 region: CASSPAGVNLQPQHF. The DNA for the CDR3 is TGTGCCAGCTCACCGGCAGGGGTTAATCTGCAGCCCCAGCATTTT.